The rows below give T cell receptor beta chains drawn from one sample of a study of Ad26.COV2.S vaccination and SARS-CoV-2 variants. TCRdb's table, derived via immunoSEQ multiplex PCR, lists solely in-frame clones and lacks some. The data contain around 340,000 clones, about 88% of them singletons. The specimen was peripheral blood, collected in a trial of Ad26.COV2.S vaccine versus placebo. These receptors were obtained from a person between 18 and 65 years old who received the Ad26.COV2.S COVID-19 vaccine or a placebo. Both conserved end residues are part of each CDR3. D genes are given only for firm matches. Size is omitted from some rows. Given values are once, few, many or a class for expanded clones.

>-|TRBV7-3|TRBJ2-1|-
TGTGCCAGCAGCTCCGCCAAGGACACCTTCAATGAGCAGTTCTTC
CASSSAKDTFNEQFF
>once|TRBV30|TRBJ2-7|TRBD2
TGTGCCTGGAGTGGCGGGAGCGGGAGGAGAAAAGAGCAGTACTTC
CAWSGGSGRRKEQYF
>-|TRBV28|TRBJ2-7|-
TGTGCCAGCAGTGGGGCTAGCTATCACTACGAGCAGTACTTC
CASSGASYHYEQYF
>-|TRBV5-4|TRBJ2-1|-
TGTGCCAGCAGCTTAATACGTGAGCAGTTCTTC
CASSLIREQFF
>-|TRBV7-8|TRBJ2-2|-
TGTGCCAGCAGCATAGCCGGGACTGTAAACACCGGGGAGCTGTTTTTT
CASSIAGTVNTGELFF
>-|TRBV7-9|TRBJ1-2|-
TGTGCCAGCAGCTCAACCGGCTCGGACTATGGCTACACCTTC
CASSSTGSDYGYTF
>-|TRBV6-5|TRBJ1-3|-
TGTGCCAGCAATTACGGCAGCAACTCTGGAAACACCATATATTTT
CASNYGSNSGNTIYF
>-|TRBV13|TRBJ1-2|-
TGTGCCAGCACCCAGGGAGGGCAGGACAGCTATGGCTACACCTTC
CASTQGGQDSYGYTF
>-|TRBV11-2|TRBJ1-2|-
TGTGCCAGCAGTGCCCAAATCAGGGATAGGCTTGAAGCTAACTATGGCTACACCTTC
CASSAQIRDRLEANYGYTF
>few|TRBV7-9|TRBJ2-5|TRBD2
TGTGCCAGCAGCCCCCGTGGAGCGGGAGGTCCCGAGACCCAGTACTTC
CASSPRGAGGPETQYF
>-|TRBV7-3|TRBJ2-2|TRBD2
TGTGCCAGCAGACCCCCGGGACTAGCGGAGAACACCGGGGAGCTGTTTTTT
CASRPPGLAENTGELFF
>-|TRBV4-3|TRBJ1-2|-
TGCGCCAGCAGCCAAGACCGGCGCTATGGCTACACCTTC
CASSQDRRYGYTF
>-|TRBV25-1|TRBJ1-3|TRBD1
TGTGCCAGCAGTGCTATAGACAGGGCTGGAAACACCATATATTTT
CASSAIDRAGNTIYF
>-|TRBV5-1|TRBJ2-3|-
TGCGCCAGCAGCCGTGGCGGACGCACAGATACGCAGTATTTT
CASSRGGRTDTQYF
>few|TRBV5-1|TRBJ1-2|TRBD1
TGCGCCAGCAGCTTGTCAGGGGGAGATTATGGCTACACCTTC
CASSLSGGDYGYTF
>-|TRBV15|TRBJ2-7|-
TGTGCCACCAGGGGGGAGTCCTACGAGCAGTACTTC
CATRGESYEQYF
>-|TRBV6-2/TRBV6-3|TRBJ2-3|TRBD2
TGTGCCAGCAGCTTTAGCGGGAGGGCCTCAGATACGCAGTATTTT
CASSFSGRASDTQYF
>once|TRBV19|TRBJ2-2|TRBD2
TGTGCCAGTAGTATGCTCCGAGGGCCTCCTAGCGGGGGAAACACCGGGGAGCTGTTTTTT
CASSMLRGPPSGGNTGELFF
>-|TRBV5-5|TRBJ2-2|-
TGTGCCAGCAGCTTGTTAGGGGGGGAAGCCACCGGGGAGCTGTTTTTT
CASSLLGGEATGELFF
>-|TRBV5-6|TRBJ1-2|-
TGTGCCAGCAGCTCGGCCGAAGGGGACTGGAACTATGGCTACACCTTC
CASSSAEGDWNYGYTF
>-|TRBV6-5|TRBJ2-1|-
TGTGCCAGCAGTTACAGTCAGGGTTCCTACAATGAGCAGTTCTTC
CASSYSQGSYNEQFF
>-|TRBV15|TRBJ2-6|-
TGTGCCACCAGCAGAGATCGGACTCCTGGGGCCAACGTCCTGACTTTC
CATSRDRTPGANVLTF
>-|TRBV7-9|TRBJ1-4|-
TGTGCCAGCAGCTATTCCCTGAGTTCAACTAATGAAAAACTGTTTTTT
CASSYSLSSTNEKLFF
>-|TRBV10-3|TRBJ2-7|-
TGTGCCATCTCCCATCCGGGGGCGGGAACCTACGAGCAGTACTTC
CAISHPGAGTYEQYF
>once|TRBV19|TRBJ2-6|-
TGTGCCAGTAGACAGGGCTCTGGGGCCAACGTCCTGACTTTC
CASRQGSGANVLTF
>-|TRBV29-1|TRBJ2-1|TRBD2
TGCAGCGTTGAAGATCGCCGGACTAGAGGTTCGGGTGAGCAGTTCTTC
CSVEDRRTRGSGEQFF
>-|TRBV15|TRBJ1-3|-
TGTGCCACCAGCAGGGTTGCCGTGAGCTCTGGAAACACCATATATTTT
CATSRVAVSSGNTIYF
>-|TRBV10-3|TRBJ2-5|-
TGTGCCATCAGTGAGTCGACCGGCTCCTACCAAGAGACCCAGTACTTC
CAISESTGSYQETQYF
>-|TRBV29-1|TRBJ2-7|-
TGCAGCGTTGTCGGGACAATCAACGAGCAGTACTTC
CSVVGTINEQYF
>-|TRBV9|TRBJ2-7|TRBD2
TGTGCCAGCAGCGGCTCCTCGACTAGCTCGTACTCGCAGCAGTACTTC
CASSGSSTSSYSQQYF
>-|TRBV15|TRBJ2-2|-
TGTGCCACCAGCCAAGTGAACACCGGGGAGCTGTTTTTT
CATSQVNTGELFF
>-|TRBV5-1|TRBJ2-5|TRBD2
TGCGCCAGCAGCCCACCAGCGGGAGGGCAAGAGACCCAGTACTTC
CASSPPAGGQETQYF
>-|TRBV7-2|TRBJ2-7|TRBD1
TGTGCCAGCAGCTTAAGGCCCGGGACAGGGAGTTACGAGCAGTACTTC
CASSLRPGTGSYEQYF
>-|TRBV27|TRBJ2-3|TRBD1
TGTGCCAGCAGCCCAGGTCCGGGACAGGGCCAAACAGATACGCAGTATTTT
CASSPGPGQGQTDTQYF
>-|TRBV5-1|TRBJ1-4|-
TGCGCCAGCAGCCGCTACGGGGAGACTAATGAAAAACTGTTTTTT
CASSRYGETNEKLFF
>-|TRBV4-1|TRBJ2-2|TRBD1
TGCGCCAGCAGCCAAATTCTGGGACAGGGGGTTACCGGGGAGCTGTTTTTT
CASSQILGQGVTGELFF
>-|TRBV19|TRBJ1-1|TRBD1
TGTGCCAGCCGTTTACAGGGGGCTAGCACTGAAGCTTTCTTT
CASRLQGASTEAFF
>-|TRBV6-2/TRBV6-3|TRBJ2-7|-
TGTGCCAGCAGTTCCAGGGTAATGGGCGAGCAGTACTTC
CASSSRVMGEQYF
>-|TRBV27|TRBJ2-1|-
TGTGCCAGCAGTTGGGGCGTTGAGCAGTTCTTC
CASSWGVEQFF
>-|TRBV6-2/TRBV6-3|TRBJ2-4|-
TGTGCCAGCAGTTACAGGGAGACAGAAAAAGCCAAAAACATTCAGTACTTC
CASSYRETEKAKNIQYF
>once|TRBV25-1|TRBJ1-5|TRBD1
TGTGCCAGCAGTTCCGGGGGACAGGGGTCGTATCAGCCCCAGCATTTT
CASSSGGQGSYQPQHF
>-|TRBV28|TRBJ2-2|-
TGTGCCATGGGGGGGGCCGCCGGGGAGCTGTTTTTT
CAMGGAAGELFF
>once|TRBV6-2/TRBV6-3|TRBJ2-3|TRBD2
TGTGCCAGCAGCATCGGGAGATTCGGACTAGCGGGTGATACAGATACGCAGTATTTT
CASSIGRFGLAGDTDTQYF
>-|TRBV28|TRBJ1-4|-
TGTGCCAGCAGCGGACAGAAAAGTGCAACTAATGAAAAACTGTTTTTT
CASSGQKSATNEKLFF
>-|TRBV6-2/TRBV6-3|TRBJ1-2|TRBD1
TGTGCCAGCAGTTCCCGTCGGACAGGGGAGGGCTACACCTTC
CASSSRRTGEGYTF
>-|TRBV6-5|TRBJ2-7|TRBD1
TGTGCCAGCAGCCGCTGGACAGGGACGGTATACGAGCAGTACTTC
CASSRWTGTVYEQYF
>-|TRBV28|TRBJ1-1|-
TGTGCCAGCAGTGAATCGGGACGGTCTAACACTGAAGCTTTCTTT
CASSESGRSNTEAFF
>-|TRBV12-3/TRBV12-4|TRBJ2-7|-
TGTGCCAGCCAAAGCAGCTCCTACGAGCAGTACTTC
CASQSSSYEQYF
>-|TRBV3-1/TRBV3-2|TRBJ2-1|-
TGTGCCAGCAGCTCCAATCCCAATGAGCAGTTCTTC
CASSSNPNEQFF
>-|TRBV7-3|TRBJ2-7|-
TGTGCCAGCAGCTTAACGTCTAAGCAGGGTAGGGGCTTCTACGAGCAGTACTTC
CASSLTSKQGRGFYEQYF
>-|TRBV19|TRBJ2-3|TRBD1
TGTGCCAGTATTGCCCGGACAGGGGGCCGGGGGGATACGCAGTATTTT
CASIARTGGRGDTQYF
>-|TRBV10-3|TRBJ2-2|-
TGTGCCATCGGCGGGAACACCGGGGAGCTGTTTTTT
CAIGGNTGELFF